This T cell receptor beta chain was captured by sequencing in a study of T cell repertoires in aging, cancer and after chemotherapy. Study context: The whole study produced a dataset of several million TCR reads.

Peripheral blood genomic DNA, not sorted cells or RNA, was the template. Multiplex touch-down PCR with TRB-A/B primers amplified rearranged V-D-J TRB sequences. One entry per CDR3 protein results from TCRdb running MiXCR on the multiplex PCR reads. The sample has more than 3,500 distinct CDR3 sequences, roughly a quarter seen once. Notes on the study in general: Thymic emigration or peripheral T cell expansion may be impaired by lymphoid organ infiltration in hematological cancer. Healthy donors lost TCR diversity with age mainly through richness, cancer patients through richness and evenness. Untreated cancer patients had significantly lower blood TCR diversity than age-matched healthy donors.

This CDR3 region has 14 residues. As for this clonotype: Antigen: not known.

The clonotype was recovered from a human donor with a blood cancer. The J gene is TRBJ2-1, the V gene TRBV12-3 or TRBV12-4, with 7 positions matching TRBD1. The sequenced material came from blood. The CDR3 protein is CASGFNDRVNEQFF. CDR3 bases: TGTGCTAGTGGTTTCAACGACAGGGTCAATGAGCAGTTCTTC.